Listed below are T cell receptor beta chains from one sample, sequenced in a study of neurological immune-mediated disorders. One entry per CDR3 protein, called by TCRdb with MiXCR from the 5' RACE reads. The sample has 70,000 to 95,000 distinct CDR3 sequences, 15% to 20% seen once; the top ten hold 15%. Input material: PBMCs. The receptors stem from a woman aged 40 to 50 in good health. Each CDR3 is given with its conserved first and last residue. D genes are given only for firm matches. Clone size is shown for a subset of rows, as once, few, many or a class of expanded clone.

d_call,clone_size,v_call,j_call,cdr3_aa,cdr3_nt
TRBD2,many,TRBV7-3,TRBJ2-1,CASSPSIAGRNNEQFF,TGTGCCAGCAGCCCGTCAATAGCGGGGAGAAACAATGAGCAGTTCTTC
TRBD2,many,TRBV25-1,TRBJ2-5,CASSAPGGVQETQYF,TGTGCCAGCAGTGCGCCTGGGGGGGTCCAAGAGACCCAGTACTTC
-,few,TRBV12-5,TRBJ1-1,CASGWRDLGGRRNTEAFF,TGTGCTAGTGGTTGGAGGGATCTTGGGGGACGGCGGAACACTGAAGCTTTCTTT
TRBD2,many,TRBV7-9,TRBJ2-1,CASSSTRPSGETYNEQFF,TGTGCCAGCAGCTCCACGAGGCCTAGCGGGGAGACCTACAATGAGCAGTTCTTC
-,many,TRBV7-2,TRBJ2-2,CASSFRHGSNTGELFF,TGTGCCAGCAGCTTTCGGCACGGTTCGAACACCGGGGAGCTGTTTTTT
TRBD1,many,TRBV7-2,TRBJ2-3,CASSQGDTQYF,TGTGCCAGTTCACAGGGGGATACGCAGTATTTT
TRBD1,many,TRBV4-3,TRBJ1-1,CASSHLPGQGYTEAFF,TGCGCCAGCAGCCATCTTCCAGGACAGGGGTACACTGAAGCTTTCTTT
-,many,TRBV25-1,TRBJ2-7,CASSGQGREQYF,TGTGCCAGCAGTGGACAAGGACGGGAGCAGTACTTC
TRBD2,once,TRBV20-1,TRBJ2-3,CSARDWGSGDLSTDTQYF,TGCAGTGCTAGAGATTGGGGTAGCGGGGACCTTAGCACAGATACGCAGTATTTT
-,few,TRBV18,TRBJ1-1,CASSPLGPGNTEAFF,TGTGCCAGCTCACCATTAGGTCCTGGGAACACTGAAGCTTTCTTT
-,many,TRBV27,TRBJ2-3,CASRSTGTDTQYF,TGTGCCAGCAGGTCAACAGGGACAGATACGCAGTATTTT
-,many,TRBV20-1,TRBJ2-4,CSASPASGLQYF,TGCAGTGCTAGCCCGGCGAGCGGGCTTCAGTACTTC
-,many,TRBV3-1,TRBJ2-5,CASSPQSGVETQYF,TGTGCCAGCAGCCCCCAAAGTGGCGTGGAGACCCAGTACTTC
-,few,TRBV5-6,TRBJ2-7,CASSQDDSLDEQYF,TGTGCCAGCAGCCAGGATGACTCCCTGGACGAGCAGTACTTC
-,many,TRBV5-1,TRBJ1-1,CASSLGPVMNTEAFF,TGCGCCAGCAGCTTGGGACCGGTGATGAACACTGAAGCTTTCTTT
-,many,TRBV20-1,TRBJ1-2,CSAINTGINYGYTF,TGCAGTGCCATCAATACCGGGATCAACTATGGCTACACCTTC
-,-,TRBV5-5,TRBJ1-6,CASSLTRGGNSPLHF,TGTGCCAGCAGCTTGACTCGGGGTGGTAATTCACCCCTCCACTTT